Listed below are T cell receptor beta chains from one sample, sequenced in a study of T cell responses to AZD1222 COVID-19 vaccine. Generated by immunoSEQ multiplex PCR, the TCRdb table keeps only in-frame clones and is missing some. The sample yields about 88,000 clones, around 90% seen once. The sample was peripheral blood, taken 28 days after the second AZD1222 dose. The receptors shown here come from an adult who received the AZD1222 COVID-19 vaccine. Both conserved end residues are part of each CDR3. Fields, in order: V gene, J gene, clone size, D gene, CDR3 DNA, CDR3 protein. D genes are given only for firm matches. Clone size is shown for a subset of rows, as once, few, many or a class of expanded clone.

V gene: TRBV5-1
J gene: TRBJ1-4
clone size: NA
D gene: NA
CDR3 DNA: TGCGCCAGCAGCATCCAGGGACTTCAGGAAAAACTGTTTTTT
CDR3 protein: CASSIQGLQEKLFF

V gene: TRBV7-9
J gene: TRBJ1-1
clone size: NA
D gene: TRBD1
CDR3 DNA: TGTGCCAGCAGCCACGACAGGGGGCGCGGTGCTGAAGCTTTCTTT
CDR3 protein: CASSHDRGRGAEAFF

V gene: TRBV6-5
J gene: TRBJ2-7
clone size: once
D gene: NA
CDR3 DNA: TGTGCCAGCGGCGACTACGAGCAGTACTTC
CDR3 protein: CASGDYEQYF

V gene: TRBV6-5
J gene: TRBJ2-2
clone size: NA
D gene: NA
CDR3 DNA: TGTGCCAGCAGTTACCGGCTAGCAGGCGGGGAGCTGTTTTTT
CDR3 protein: CASSYRLAGGELFF

V gene: TRBV5-1
J gene: TRBJ1-6
clone size: NA
D gene: NA
CDR3 DNA: TGCGCCAGCAGCTTGGAGGCAGGGGAAAATTCACCCCTCCACTTT
CDR3 protein: CASSLEAGENSPLHF

V gene: TRBV5-1
J gene: TRBJ2-3
clone size: NA
D gene: TRBD2
CDR3 DNA: TGCGCCAGCAGCTTGGATGTCGCGGGGGGCACAGATACGCAGTATTTT
CDR3 protein: CASSLDVAGGTDTQYF

V gene: TRBV29-1
J gene: TRBJ1-2
clone size: NA
D gene: NA
CDR3 DNA: TGCAGCCTCATGACAGATACCGGCCTTGGGGGCTACACCTTC
CDR3 protein: CSLMTDTGLGGYTF

V gene: TRBV2
J gene: TRBJ1-5
clone size: NA
D gene: NA
CDR3 DNA: TGTGCCAGCAGCTCGGACGAAGATCAGCCCCAGCATTTT
CDR3 protein: CASSSDEDQPQHF

V gene: TRBV7-3
J gene: TRBJ2-7
clone size: NA
D gene: TRBD2
CDR3 DNA: TGTGCCAGCAGCTTAGCGGGGGGGCCGCAATACGAGCAGTACTTC
CDR3 protein: CASSLAGGPQYEQYF

V gene: TRBV6-5
J gene: TRBJ1-2
clone size: NA
D gene: NA
CDR3 DNA: TGTGCCACCAGGGCAGGGGAAGGTGTGTCTTGGGGCTACACCTTC
CDR3 protein: CATRAGEGVSWGYTF

V gene: TRBV29-1
J gene: TRBJ2-5
clone size: NA
D gene: TRBD1
CDR3 DNA: TGCAGCGTTGGGACAGGGGTGTCGGAGACCCAGTACTTC
CDR3 protein: CSVGTGVSETQYF

V gene: TRBV7-3
J gene: TRBJ1-4
clone size: NA
D gene: TRBD1
CDR3 DNA: TGTGCCAGCAGCCTCGGGACAGGGGGGTTTAGTGAAAAACTGTTTTTT
CDR3 protein: CASSLGTGGFSEKLFF

V gene: TRBV2
J gene: TRBJ1-2
clone size: few
D gene: NA
CDR3 DNA: TGTGCCAGCAGTGAAAGGGTTGTCGCCCCCAACTATGGCTACACCTTC
CDR3 protein: CASSERVVAPNYGYTF

V gene: TRBV9
J gene: TRBJ2-5
clone size: NA
D gene: NA
CDR3 DNA: TGTGCCAGCAGCGTAGGGACGCGGGGGCTGGAGACCCAGTACTTC
CDR3 protein: CASSVGTRGLETQYF

V gene: TRBV19
J gene: TRBJ2-1
clone size: NA
D gene: TRBD1
CDR3 DNA: TGTGCCAGCGACCCGGGACAGGGCTATGAGCAGTTCTTC
CDR3 protein: CASDPGQGYEQFF

V gene: TRBV19
J gene: TRBJ2-2
clone size: NA
D gene: NA
CDR3 DNA: TGTGCCAGTGGGCCGGCGGGGACGGCTAGGTGGGAGCTGTTTTTT
CDR3 protein: CASGPAGTARWELFF

V gene: TRBV4-1
J gene: TRBJ1-1
clone size: NA
D gene: NA
CDR3 DNA: TGCGCCAGCAGCAAAACGACAGGGAACACTGAAGCTTTCTTT
CDR3 protein: CASSKTTGNTEAFF

V gene: TRBV25-1
J gene: TRBJ2-5
clone size: NA
D gene: NA
CDR3 DNA: TGTGCCAGCAAATCAACGGGAGAGACCCAGTACTTC
CDR3 protein: CASKSTGETQYF

V gene: TRBV12-2
J gene: TRBJ2-1
clone size: NA
D gene: NA
CDR3 DNA: TGTGCAAGTCGCTTAGTTAGGGAATCAGACAATGAGCAGTTCTTC
CDR3 protein: CASRLVRESDNEQFF

V gene: TRBV27
J gene: TRBJ2-1
clone size: NA
D gene: NA
CDR3 DNA: TGTGCCAGCAGTTTATTCGGTCATGAGCAGTTCTTC
CDR3 protein: CASSLFGHEQFF

V gene: TRBV6-1
J gene: TRBJ1-5
clone size: NA
D gene: NA
CDR3 DNA: TGTGCCAGCAGTGATTTTCAGGGTCCTCAGCCCCAGCATTTT
CDR3 protein: CASSDFQGPQPQHF

V gene: TRBV3-1/TRBV3-2
J gene: TRBJ2-1
clone size: once
D gene: TRBD2
CDR3 DNA: TGTGCCAGCAGCCAAGGAAGCGGGGTACACAATGAGCAGTTCTTC
CDR3 protein: CASSQGSGVHNEQFF

V gene: TRBV18
J gene: TRBJ2-1
clone size: NA
D gene: TRBD2
CDR3 DNA: TGTGCCAGCTCACACACAGCGGGGGGCGGAAATGAGCAGTTCTTC
CDR3 protein: CASSHTAGGGNEQFF

V gene: TRBV12-3/TRBV12-4
J gene: TRBJ1-4
clone size: NA
D gene: NA
CDR3 DNA: TGTGCCAGCAATGCCGGGGCCGGGGAAAAACTGTTTTTT
CDR3 protein: CASNAGAGEKLFF

V gene: TRBV6-5
J gene: TRBJ2-7
clone size: NA
D gene: NA
CDR3 DNA: TGTGCCAGCAGTTACGGTCCCACAGCCTACGAGCAGTACTTC
CDR3 protein: CASSYGPTAYEQYF

V gene: TRBV3-1/TRBV3-2
J gene: TRBJ1-2
clone size: NA
D gene: TRBD1
CDR3 DNA: TGTGCCAGCAGCCTAACCGGGCAGGGGGCCAACAAAGAGGCCTACACCTTC
CDR3 protein: CASSLTGQGANKEAYTF

V gene: TRBV19
J gene: TRBJ1-5
clone size: NA
D gene: NA
CDR3 DNA: TGTGCCAGTAGTTCCACAGGGTTGAGCAATCAGCCCCAGCATTTT
CDR3 protein: CASSSTGLSNQPQHF

V gene: TRBV5-8
J gene: TRBJ2-2
clone size: NA
D gene: TRBD1
CDR3 DNA: TGTGCCAGAGACAGGGATGGCGCCGGGGAGCTGTTTTTT
CDR3 protein: CARDRDGAGELFF

V gene: TRBV6-6
J gene: TRBJ1-4
clone size: NA
D gene: NA
CDR3 DNA: TGTGCCAGCAGTTTTACAGCTAATGAAAAACTGTTTTTT
CDR3 protein: CASSFTANEKLFF

V gene: TRBV11-1
J gene: TRBJ2-5
clone size: NA
D gene: NA
CDR3 DNA: TGTGCCAGCAGCCCCGGGCTCCAAGAGACCCAGTACTTC
CDR3 protein: CASSPGLQETQYF

V gene: TRBV5-1
J gene: TRBJ2-2
clone size: NA
D gene: TRBD1
CDR3 DNA: TGCGCCAGCAGCTTGGATGGACAGGGGGCTGGCACCGGGGAGCTGTTTTTT
CDR3 protein: CASSLDGQGAGTGELFF

V gene: TRBV30
J gene: TRBJ1-6
clone size: NA
D gene: NA
CDR3 DNA: TGTGCCTGGAGTCCTACCCCACAGACTCTAACCCTCCACTTT
CDR3 protein: CAWSPTPQTLTLHF

V gene: TRBV30
J gene: TRBJ2-4
clone size: NA
D gene: NA
CDR3 DNA: TGTGCCTGGAGTGTGGCATACATTCAGTACTTC
CDR3 protein: CAWSVAYIQYF

V gene: TRBV19
J gene: TRBJ1-5
clone size: once
D gene: TRBD1
CDR3 DNA: TGTGCCAGTAGTCTACAAACCGGGACAGGGCATCAGCCCCAGCATTTT
CDR3 protein: CASSLQTGTGHQPQHF

V gene: TRBV10-3
J gene: TRBJ1-5
clone size: once
D gene: TRBD1
CDR3 DNA: TGTGCCATCAGTGACGGGGGACAGGGGACTCAGCCCCAGCATTTT
CDR3 protein: CAISDGGQGTQPQHF

V gene: TRBV7-9
J gene: TRBJ1-4
clone size: NA
D gene: NA
CDR3 DNA: TGTGCCAGCAGCTTAGTGGGCGGGAACGAAAAACTGTTTTTT
CDR3 protein: CASSLVGGNEKLFF

V gene: TRBV5-4
J gene: TRBJ1-2
clone size: NA
D gene: NA
CDR3 DNA: TGTGCCAGCAGCTTGGCCAGGGCAGGGAGGGAGGTCGACACCTTC
CDR3 protein: CASSLARAGREVDTF

V gene: TRBV11-2
J gene: TRBJ2-1
clone size: NA
D gene: TRBD2
CDR3 DNA: TGTGCCAGCAGCGTCCTACTAGCGGGGGATAGCAATGAGCAGTTCTTC
CDR3 protein: CASSVLLAGDSNEQFF

V gene: TRBV6-5
J gene: TRBJ1-1
clone size: NA
D gene: NA
CDR3 DNA: TGTGCCAGCAGTTACCGAGCCTACACTGAAGCTTTCTTT
CDR3 protein: CASSYRAYTEAFF

V gene: TRBV18
J gene: TRBJ2-4
clone size: NA
D gene: NA
CDR3 DNA: TGTGCCAGCTCACCGGGTGATCCGGCAGCCAAAAACATTCAGTACTTC
CDR3 protein: CASSPGDPAAKNIQYF

V gene: TRBV18
J gene: TRBJ2-3
clone size: NA
D gene: NA
CDR3 DNA: TGTGCCAGCTCACCGATTTGGACAGGCACAGATACGCAGTATTTT
CDR3 protein: CASSPIWTGTDTQYF

V gene: TRBV6-1
J gene: TRBJ2-7
clone size: NA
D gene: TRBD1
CDR3 DNA: TGTGCCAGCAGTGAGTACAGGGGGGTCTACGAGCAGTACTTC
CDR3 protein: CASSEYRGVYEQYF

V gene: TRBV9
J gene: TRBJ1-1
clone size: NA
D gene: NA
CDR3 DNA: TGTGCCAGCAGCCTCGGGACCGGGGGGGCTGAAGCTTTCTTT
CDR3 protein: CASSLGTGGAEAFF

V gene: TRBV19
J gene: TRBJ1-2
clone size: NA
D gene: NA
CDR3 DNA: TGTGCCAGTATCAGTTCCCGAGGGCTGTCGGGTGGCTACACCTTC
CDR3 protein: CASISSRGLSGGYTF

V gene: TRBV7-2
J gene: TRBJ1-6
clone size: once
D gene: NA
CDR3 DNA: TGTGCCAGCAACGATCGGGGGGCCAATTCACCCCTCCACTTT
CDR3 protein: CASNDRGANSPLHF